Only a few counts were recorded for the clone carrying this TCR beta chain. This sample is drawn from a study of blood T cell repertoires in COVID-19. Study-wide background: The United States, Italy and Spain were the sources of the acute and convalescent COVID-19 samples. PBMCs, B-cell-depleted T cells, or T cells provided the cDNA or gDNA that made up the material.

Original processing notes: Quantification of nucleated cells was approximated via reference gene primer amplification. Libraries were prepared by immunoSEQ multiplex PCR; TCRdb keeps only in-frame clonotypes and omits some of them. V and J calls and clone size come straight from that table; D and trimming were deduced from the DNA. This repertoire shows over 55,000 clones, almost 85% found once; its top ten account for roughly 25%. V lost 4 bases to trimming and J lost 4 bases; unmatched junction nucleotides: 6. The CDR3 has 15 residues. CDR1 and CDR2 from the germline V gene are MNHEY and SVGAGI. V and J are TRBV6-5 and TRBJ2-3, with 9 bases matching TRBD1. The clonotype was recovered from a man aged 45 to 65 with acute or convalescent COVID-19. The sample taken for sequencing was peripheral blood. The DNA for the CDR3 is TGTGCCAGCAGTTTCAGACAGGGGGATGCAGATACGCAGTATTTT. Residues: CASSFRQGDADTQYF.